One and the same sample provided the 18 T cell receptor beta chains below, sequenced in a study of cytomegalovirus exposure and HLA in healthy donors (dated by TCRdb to 2015 to 2018). To prepare the library, the immunoSEQ multiplex PCR assay was applied. For the multiplex PCR, a mixture combining 60 forward primers for TCR Vbeta segments and 13 reverse primers for TCR Jbeta segments was used. The table comes from immuneACCESS by way of TCRdb, which keeps in-frame sequences with V and J called. Part of the clones is missing from these tables; in studies checked, under half for an unresolved V gene and the rest for unknown reasons. Here the sample has fewer than 200,000 clones; almost 85% occur a single time. Roughly 0.5% of the sample comes from the top ten. Sequencing input: PBMCs. The receptor source for this set is a woman aged 50 to 65 in good health and CMV-seronegative.

This rearrangement joins TRBV7-2 to TRBJ1-2, with 7 bases matching TRBD1. The length of the CDR3 is 15 residues. The germline gives CDR1 SGHTA, CDR2 FQGNSA. Trimming cost V 8 bases and J 5 bases; bases outside gene matches: 14. The CDR3 loop reads CASSTARGDRYGYTF. In DNA form, the CDR3 reads TGTGCCAGCTCCACAGCCCGCGGGGACAGATATGGCTACACCTTC.

The chain has TRBV5-1 and TRBJ2-3, with D maybe TRBD2 (5 bases). This CDR3 is 12 amino acids long. Per germline, CDR1 SGHRS and CDR2 YFSETQ. The V and J ends lost 3 bases and 6 bases respectively, with 8 bases between them. CDR3 in amino acids: CASSYASDTQYF. CDR3 nucleotide sequence: TGCGCCAGCAGCTATGCTAGCGATACGCAGTATTTT.

The rearrangement links TRBV28 to TRBJ2-7; the match to TRBD2 covers 7 bases. This CDR3 contains 15 residues. Germline V gene data show CDR1 as MDHEN and CDR2 as SYDVKM. Unmatched junction bases numbered 6, after V lost 3 bases and J lost 1 base. CDR3 nucleotides: TGTGCCAGCAGTTTTCCGGCGGGAGATTCCTACGAGCAGTACTTC. Residues: CASSFPAGDSYEQYF.

The rearrangement joins TRBV27 to TRBJ1-1, with 7 bases fitting TRBD1. The length of the CDR3 is 18 residues. Germline CDR1 and CDR2: MNHEY and SMNVEV (reference sequence). The V and J ends lost 3 bases and 0 bases, in that order; junction bases with no gene match: 13. The CDR3 nucleotides are TGTGCCAGCAGTTTTCGCGGGACAGCTAACCGTATGAACACTGAAGCTTTCTTT. The encoded protein is CASSFRGTANRMNTEAFF.

This chain links TRBV28 with TRBJ2-7; D not resolved. V was shortened by 8 bases and J by 4 bases, with 9 bases between the two germline ends. CDR3 length: 11 residues. The germline gives CDR1 MDHEN, CDR2 SYDVKM. DNA for the CDR3: TGTGCCAGCGGGCTCCGATACGAGCAGTACTTC. It translates to CASGLRYEQYF.

The chain recombines TRBV30 with TRBJ2-3; perhaps TRBD2 as D (6 bases). The CDR3 contains 16 residues. Trimming removed 0 bases at V and 3 bases at J, with 16 bases between. The germline V gene encodes CDR1 GTSNPN and CDR2 SVGIG (reference sequence). CDR3 nucleotide sequence: TGTGCCTGGAGTGTGGGAAGGGCTGCGGGGACAGATACGCAGTATTTT. Translated: CAWSVGRAAGTDTQYF.

Only a few counts were recorded for this clone. This chain links TRBV2 with TRBJ2-1; a weak D match, TRBD1 (6 bases). Germline V CDR1 and CDR2: SNHLY, FYNNEI. This CDR3 has 12 amino acids. V lost 6 bases and J lost 10, with 13 bases in between. The CDR3 nucleotides read TGTGCCAGCAGCCGGACAGTTGAAGAGCAGTTCTTC. Amino acids: CASSRTVEEQFF.

This clone was found a few times. The chain employs TRBV7-3 and TRBJ2-1; 9 bases line up with TRBD2. Germline V lookup: CDR1 SGHTA, CDR2 FQGTGA. J gave up 4 bases and V 6 bases, and 7 bases lay outside the gene matches. This CDR3 has 15 amino acids. Here the CDR3 DNA reads TGTGCCAGCAGTAGTAGCGGGGGCCTTTACAATGAGCAGTTCTTC. Translating it yields CASSSSGGLYNEQFF.

The chain couples TRBV5-1 to TRBJ2-1; 8 positions match TRBD1. The CDR3 totals 16 residues. Trimming at V came to 5 bases and at J to 5 bases, leaving 12 bases not matched to a gene. Germline V gene data show CDR1 as SGHRS and CDR2 as YFSETQ. This chain's CDR3 is CASSFLGQGPNNEQFF. The DNA for the CDR3 is TGCGCCAGCAGTTTTCTAGGACAGGGACCAAACAATGAGCAGTTCTTC.

The genes are TRBV5-1 and TRBJ2-5, with TRBD2 matching 10 bases. The DNA matches TRBJ2-7 better at its end, which makes the J call doubtful. Germline values: CDR1 SGHRS, CDR2 YFSETQ. The length of the CDR3 is 13 residues. This CDR3 reads CASSLTSGAEQYF. Written as DNA, the CDR3 is TGCGCCAGCAGCTTGACTAGCGGGGCCGAGCAGTACTTC.

The chain uses TRBV7-3 and TRBJ2-1; D unresolved. Trimming removed 2 bases from V and 12 bases from J, with 14 bases in between. In germline, CDR1 is SGHTA, CDR2 FQGTGA. The CDR3 covers 13 residues. The CDR3 here is CASSLSRPSRQFF. In nucleotides, the CDR3 is TGTGCCAGCAGCTTATCGCGGCCGAGTCGGCAGTTCTTC.

The V call is TRBV7-7, the J call TRBJ2-3, with 8 positions matching TRBD2. This CDR3 has 14 residues. With V trimmed by 3 bases and J by 1 base, 0 bases remained unmatched. Looked up from germline, CDR1 is SSHAT and CDR2 is FNYEAQ (reference sequence). The CDR3 reads CASSLTSGTDTQYF. The DNA of the CDR3 is TGTGCCAGCAGCTTGACTAGCGGCACAGATACGCAGTATTTT.

The chain combines TRBV23-1 with TRBJ2-3; perhaps TRBD1 as D (6 bases). TRBV23-1 is sorted into the ORF group, with uncertain function. V was cut by 4 bases and J by 3 bases, with 29 bases left in between. This CDR3 comprises 20 residues. In DNA form, the CDR3 reads TGCGCCAGCAGTCCATCCTCTACGGCAGGGTGTTTCAGGGGTACAGATACGCAGTATTTT. Translated, it gives CASSPSSTAGCFRGTDTQYF.

This chain uses TRBV5-1 with TRBJ2-7; D unresolved. Germline CDR1 is SGHRS and CDR2 is YFSETQ. V was trimmed by 2 bases and J by 0 bases, leaving 6 bases between them. CDR3 size: 13 residues. For the CDR3, the DNA is TGCGCCAGCAGCTTCGGTAACTCCTACGAGCAGTACTTC. It codes for CASSFGNSYEQYF.

The rearrangement links TRBV5-4 to TRBJ2-7; 7 bases are shared with TRBD1. The V and J ends lost 2 bases and 7 bases, in that order; junction bases with no gene match: 9. The CDR3 is 14 amino acids. Germline V CDR1 and CDR2: SGHNT, YYREEE (reference sequence). CDR3 amino acids: CASSLPGQREEQYF. In nucleotides, the CDR3 is TGTGCCAGCAGCTTACCGGGACAGAGAGAGGAGCAGTACTTC.

The chain recombines TRBV21-1 with TRBJ1-4; the DNA was not used to check the table's D call, TRBD1. TRBV21-1 is a listed pseudogene. The CDR3 extends over 15 amino acids. DNA of the CDR3: TGTGCCAGCAGCTCTTCGGACAGGGGGAATGAAAAACTGTTTTTT. Translation gives CASSSSDRGNEKLFF.

This clone is a singleton in its sample. The chain recombines TRBV5-6 with TRBJ2-5; maybe TRBD2 (7 bases). The V gene lost 5 bases and the J gene lost 4 bases, with 18 bases spanning the gap. CDR1 SGHDT and CDR2 YYEEEE come from the germline V gene. The CDR3 consists of 15 residues. Here the CDR3 reads CASRSRGGGPETQYF. CDR3 nucleotide sequence: TGTGCCAGCAGGTCGAGGGGGGGAGGTCCAGAGACCCAGTACTTC.

The gene calls are TRBV28 and TRBJ2-3, with D possibly being TRBD2 (6 bases). The CDR3 totals 23 residues. The V end lost 3 bases, the J end lost 4 bases, and 38 bases lay between the germline ends. Per germline, CDR1 MDHEN and CDR2 SYDVKM. The CDR3 DNA follows: TGTGCCAGCAGTTTTCTTGGTAACCCGGGGACTGTACGCACCTCATCGAGGGCAGATACGCAGTATTTT. Translation gives CASSFLGNPGTVRTSSRADTQYF.